This T cell receptor (beta chain) originates from a study of T cell responses to AZD1222 COVID-19 vaccine. Clones were sequenced by immunoSEQ multiplex PCR, and TCRdb holds only the in-frame ones, with some missing. The table lists around 100,000 clones, approximately 88% of them singletons. Study-level results: Spike regions recognized by vaccine-associated CD4 TCRs spanned the protein, led by 160-218 and 743-854. The peak T cell response came first, and repertoires were sampled only after it.

This clone was picked up a small number of times. The antigen remains unidentified. The CDR3 is 15 amino acids. V was cut by 1 base and J by 1 base, with 5 bases left in between. CDR1 SGHAT and CDR2 FQNNGV come from the germline V gene. The starting material was peripheral blood, obtained on day 0 of AZD1222 vaccination. The chain recombines TRBV11-2 with TRBJ2-6, with D unresolved. The sequence was obtained from an adult in good health. CDR3 in amino acids: CASSLVRSGANVLTF. DNA for the CDR3: TGTGCCAGCAGCTTAGTCAGGTCTGGGGCCAACGTCCTGACTTTC.